Following are 15 T cell receptor beta chains from one sample sequenced in a study of blood T cells in healthy people across ages. A second PCR of 7 to 11 cycles used a sample-barcoded 5' primer and a J-beta primer mix. TCRdb ran MiXCR on the 5' RACE reads and lists one entry per CDR3 protein. The sample includes 750,000 to 950,000 distinct CDR3 sequences, less than 70% of them seen just once. Specimen: blood. The receptor set was obtained from a man at least 80 years old in good health.

V is TRBV3-1 and J is TRBJ1-5; D unclear. V lost 0 bases, J lost 7 bases, and 7 bases lay in between. CDR3 length: 13 amino acids. Germline V lookup: CDR1 LGHDT, CDR2 YNNKEL (reference sequence). The CDR3 region has the DNA TGTGCCAGCAGCCAAGATCTAATCCAGCCCCAGCATTTT. Translation: CASSQDLIQPQHF.

This sequence joins TRBV10-3 and TRBJ2-5, with D unresolved. The CDR3 is 14 amino acids. The germline CDR1 and CDR2 sequences are ENHRY and SYGVKD. Between the trimmed V and J ends, which lost 2 bases and 5 bases, there was a span of 12 bases. The CDR3 loop is CAISEALDRETQYF. The DNA for the CDR3 is TGTGCCATCAGTGAGGCGCTAGATCGGGAGACCCAGTACTTC.

The chain uses TRBV2 and TRBJ1-5; D remains ambiguous. Trimming removed 5 bases at V and 0 bases at J, with 8 bases between. The V gene's germline CDR1 is SNHLY and CDR2 FYNNEI. The CDR3 is made up of 14 amino acids. The CDR3 nucleotides read TGTGCCAGCAGTAGCATCGTTAGCAATCAGCCCCAGCATTTT. It is translated as CASSSIVSNQPQHF.

This clonotype appeared a single time. Compared with germline, one end of the junction differs, possibly owing to a read error. J is TRBJ1-5 and V is TRBV29-1; no definite D call. The CDR3 is 11 amino acids. From germline, CDR1 is SQVTM and CDR2 ANQGSEA. CDR3 region: CSVGEKQLQHF. CDR3 nucleotides: TGCAGCGTTGGAGAAAAACAGCTCCAGCATTTT.

V is TRBV5-1 and J is TRBJ1-4, with 10 positions matching TRBD1. CDR3 length: 14 residues. The germline gives CDR1 SGHRS, CDR2 YFSETQ. J was trimmed by 8 bases and V by 0 bases; bases with no gene match: 1. CDR3 sequence: CASSLGDRGEKLFF. For the CDR3, the DNA is TGCGCCAGCAGCTTGGGGGACAGGGGCGAAAAACTGTTTTTT. The full variable domain, rest sourced from reference TRBV5-1 and TRBJ1-4, is KAGVTQTPRYLIKTRGQQVTLSCSPISGHRSVSWYQQTPGQGLQFLFEYFSETQRNKGNFPGRFSGRQFSNSRSEMNVSTLELGDSALYLCASSLGDRGEKLFFGSGTQLSVL.

The chain links TRBV20-1 to TRBJ1-1; 7 bases line up with TRBD1. There are 14 residues in the CDR3. Germline CDR1 reads DFQATT; CDR2 reads SNEGSKA (reference sequence). The ends lost 5 bases at V and 5 bases at J; junction bases unmatched: 11. The CDR3 sequence is CSASRQGGFTEAFF. Here the CDR3 DNA reads TGCAGTGCTTCCCGACAGGGCGGTTTTACTGAAGCTTTCTTT.

The chain joins TRBV6-2 or TRBV6-3 to TRBJ1-2, with 7 nucleotides matching TRBD1. Germline V gives CDR1 MNHEY, CDR2 SVGEGT. This CDR3 comprises 13 residues. The V segment lost 5 bases and the J segment 6 bases; nucleotides outside the gene matches: 6. CDR3: CASSVDRANGYTF. CDR3 bases: TGTGCCAGCAGTGTAGACAGGGCAAATGGCTACACCTTC.

The genes are TRBV20-1 and TRBJ2-7; D uncertain. V was cut by 3 bases and J by 0 bases, with 9 bases left in between. From germline, CDR1 is DFQATT and CDR2 SNEGSKA (reference sequence). CDR3 length: 13 amino acids. CDR3 residues: CSASDTRSYEQYF. The CDR3 region has the DNA TGCAGTGCTAGCGACACACGCTCCTACGAGCAGTACTTC.

This clonotype was counted only a few times. The chain recombines TRBV24-1 with TRBJ2-1; D gene unclear. The CDR3 consists of 16 residues. The V end lost 1 base, the J end lost 0 bases, and 9 bases lay between the germline ends. CDR1 is KGHDR and CDR2 is SFDVKD in the germline V gene. The CDR3 reads CATSDFGPGSYNEQFF. Written as DNA, the CDR3 is TGTGCCACCAGTGATTTCGGCCCCGGCTCCTACAATGAGCAGTTCTTC.

The chain joins TRBV5-1 to TRBJ2-3; TRBD2 agrees at 14 bases. CDR3 length: 18 amino acids. The V segment lost 4 bases and the J segment 0 bases; nucleotides outside the gene matches: 7. Germline-derived CDR1 and CDR2 are SGHRS and YFSETQ. CDR3 sequence (DNA): TGCGCCAGCAGCAATGGACTAGCGGGAGGCATTAGCACAGATACGCAGTATTTT. Residues: CASSNGLAGGISTDTQYF.

This chain links TRBV5-6 with TRBJ2-5; 8 bases map to TRBD2. The CDR3 is 16 residues long. V shed 4 bases, J shed 1 base, and the junction held 9 bases outside the gene matches. CDR1 and CDR2 (germline): SGHDT, YYEEEE. This CDR3 is CASSPRAGARQETQYF. In DNA, the CDR3 is TGTGCCAGCAGCCCTCGAGCGGGGGCGCGCCAAGAGACCCAGTACTTC.

This sequence joins TRBV29-1 and TRBJ1-1; weak D call: TRBD1 (5 bases). Deletions cut 6 bases from V and 1 base from J, with 18 bases between. This CDR3 comprises 15 residues. Germline-derived CDR1 and CDR2 are SQVTM and ANQGSEA. The CDR3 loop is CSVKLRQIPNTEAFF. CDR3 nucleotides: TGCAGCGTGAAACTGCGACAGATCCCGAACACTGAAGCTTTCTTT.

This chain connects TRBV20-1 to TRBJ2-7; a possible D gene is TRBD2 (7 bases). V dropped 0 bases and J dropped 2 bases, with 20 bases sitting between them. Germline values: CDR1 DFQATT, CDR2 SNEGSKA (reference sequence). This CDR3 is built from 17 residues. CDR3 residues: CSARDGRGGARAYEQYF. The CDR3 nucleotides are TGCAGTGCTAGAGATGGTCGAGGGGGGGCAAGGGCCTACGAGCAGTACTTC.

This chain joins TRBV25-1 and TRBJ2-7, with 13 nucleotides matching TRBD2. The CDR3 is 16 amino acids. CDR1 and CDR2 from the germline V gene are MGHDK and SYGVNS. J lost 7 bases, V lost 1 base, and 7 bases had no gene match. The CDR3 protein is CASSESGLAGTFEQYF. CDR3 bases: TGTGCCAGCAGTGAATCGGGACTAGCGGGAACTTTTGAGCAGTACTTC.

The V gene is TRBV14, the J gene TRBJ2-4; the D gene is possibly TRBD2 (7 bases). Germline CDR1 reads SGHDN; CDR2 reads FVKESK. Deletions cut 0 bases from V and 8 bases from J, with 11 bases between. The CDR3 has 14 amino acids. The DNA of the CDR3 is TGTGCCAGCAGCCAAGATCAGGGGAGGGACATTCAGTACTTC. This codes for CASSQDQGRDIQYF.